This T cell receptor (beta chain) is from a study of CD8 T cells in ankylosing spondylitis. General observations from the study: What seemed typical of ankylosing spondylitis blood was a TCR beta motif built from about 8 highly homologous variants. As reported, disease-linked clones showed significant enrichment in matched ankylosing spondylitis synovial fluid.

As regards this clonotype: Its antigen is not identified.

Between the trimmed V and J ends, which lost 7 bases and 0 bases, there was a span of 10 bases. Germline values: CDR1 LNHDA, CDR2 SQIVND (reference sequence). The CDR3 spans 14 residues. TCRdb used MiXCR to reprocess the 5' RACE reads, holding one entry per CDR3 protein. The sample lists roughly 370,000 distinct CDR3 sequences, around 20% seen once, with about 16% in the top ten. The sequencing input was blood, either unsorted or a sorted T cell fraction (not recorded which). The chain is built from TRBV19 and TRBJ1-5; D is undetermined. The sequence came from a male donor with ankylosing spondylitis. The CDR3 DNA reads TGTGCCAGTATCTCGGCCAATAGCAATCAGCCCCAGCATTTT. Protein product: CASISANSNQPQHF.